A selection of T cell receptor beta chains follows, all from one sample in a study of blood T cells in healthy people across ages. Each CDR3 protein is one row after TCRdb ran MiXCR on the 5' RACE reads. The sample lists some 730,000 distinct CDR3 sequences, approximately 22% occurring once. Input material: blood. The receptors were gathered from a man aged 65 to 79 in good health. The CDR3 runs from the conserved cysteine through the conserved F or W. D genes are given only for firm matches. Part of the rows lack a size; the others show once, few, many or a class for expanded clones.

V: TRBV20-1
size: -
D: TRBD2
J: TRBJ2-3
DNA: TGCAGTGCTAGGGGACTAGCGGCTGGGGATACGCAGTATTTT
CDR3: CSARGLAAGDTQYF

V: TRBV30
size: -
D: -
J: TRBJ2-4
DNA: -
CDR3: CAWSVGSGTKNIRYF

V: TRBV5-1
size: few
D: -
J: TRBJ2-2
DNA: TGCGCCAGCAGGGTCGAGACAGGGAGGACCGGGGAGCTGTTTTTT
CDR3: CASRVETGRTGELFF

V: TRBV4-1
size: few
D: -
J: TRBJ2-3
DNA: TGCGCCAGCAGCCAAGATTCGATGCGGGGCCCCACAGATACGCAGTATTTT
CDR3: CASSQDSMRGPTDTQYF

V: TRBV7-7
size: few
D: -
J: TRBJ2-5
DNA: TGTGCCAGCAGCTTAACCACAGCCTTCGGAGGGGAGACCCAGTACTTC
CDR3: CASSLTTAFGGETQYF

V: TRBV20-1
size: many
D: -
J: TRBJ1-2
DNA: TGCAGTGCTCTTGTAGAGGGCTATGGCTACACCTTC
CDR3: CSALVEGYGYTF

V: TRBV5-1
size: few
D: TRBD2
J: TRBJ2-1
DNA: TGCGCCAGCAGCTTTGTAGCGGGAGACAATGAGCAGTTCTTC
CDR3: CASSFVAGDNEQFF

V: TRBV20-1
size: few
D: -
J: TRBJ1-1
DNA: TGCAGTGCTAGTAGGGGCGCATGGAGCACTGAAGCTTTCTTT
CDR3: CSASRGAWSTEAFF

V: TRBV6-5
size: -
D: TRBD2
J: TRBJ2-4
DNA: TGTGCCAGCAGCGATAGGACTAGCGCCTTAGCCAAAAACATTCAGTACTTC
CDR3: CASSDRTSALAKNIQYF

V: TRBV20-1
size: many
D: -
J: TRBJ1-6
DNA: TGCAGTGCTAGGGATGACAGGCAGGATTCACCCCTCCACTTT
CDR3: CSARDDRQDSPLHF

V: TRBV20-1
size: few
D: -
J: TRBJ1-1
DNA: TGCAGTGCTAGGAGGGACCCTGAAGCTTTCTTT
CDR3: CSARRDPEAFF

V: TRBV20-1
size: -
D: -
J: TRBJ2-2
DNA: TGCAGTGCTAGAGACAGGGATACCGGGGAGCTGTTTTTT
CDR3: CSARDRDTGELFF

V: TRBV20-1
size: -
D: -
J: TRBJ2-2
DNA: TGCAGTGCTAGATACGGGAACACCGGGGAGCTGTTTTTT
CDR3: CSARYGNTGELFF

V: TRBV5-5
size: few
D: TRBD2
J: TRBJ2-1
DNA: TGTGCCAGCAGCTGGGGACTAGCGGGGGCCCTCAATGAGCAGTTCTTC
CDR3: CASSWGLAGALNEQFF

V: TRBV6-6
size: few
D: TRBD2
J: TRBJ2-5
DNA: TGTGCCAGCAGTTACGGACTAGTTGAGGAGACCCAGTACTTC
CDR3: CASSYGLVEETQYF

V: TRBV20-1
size: few
D: -
J: TRBJ2-2
DNA: TGCAGTGCTAGATCCAGGGCCGGGAACACCGGGGAGCTGTTTTTT
CDR3: CSARSRAGNTGELFF

V: TRBV20-1
size: -
D: -
J: TRBJ1-2
DNA: TGCAGTGCTACCCCCCCTCAGGCGGCTTATGGCTACACCTTC
CDR3: CSATPPQAAYGYTF

V: TRBV12-3/TRBV12-4
size: few
D: -
J: TRBJ2-1
DNA: TGTGCCAGCAGTTTACCCCCTGGGACAAGGCTGTACAATGAGCAGTTCTTC
CDR3: CASSLPPGTRLYNEQFF

V: TRBV12-3/TRBV12-4
size: -
D: -
J: TRBJ2-1
DNA: TGTGCCAGCAGCGAACGCATAGGGGTCTCCTACAATGAGCAGTTCTTC
CDR3: CASSERIGVSYNEQFF

V: TRBV24-1
size: many
D: -
J: TRBJ2-2
DNA: TGTGCCACCAGTGGAATTTTGGCCGGGGAGCTGTTTTTT
CDR3: CATSGILAGELFF

V: TRBV14
size: few
D: TRBD1
J: TRBJ2-1
DNA: TGTGCCAGCAGCACCCGACAGGGGATTATCTACAATGAGCAGTTCTTC
CDR3: CASSTRQGIIYNEQFF

V: TRBV5-6
size: few
D: -
J: TRBJ2-5
DNA: TGTGCCAGCATCGATAGTGGTAGGGAAGAGACCCAGTACTTC
CDR3: CASIDSGREETQYF

V: TRBV6-2/TRBV6-3
size: few
D: -
J: TRBJ1-5
DNA: TGTGCCAGCAGGGGCAGCTCCAATCAGCCCCAGCATTTT
CDR3: CASRGSSNQPQHF

V: TRBV20-1
size: few
D: TRBD1
J: TRBJ1-5
DNA: TGCAGTGTTAGAGATAGGGGGCAGGGCCTCAATCAGCCCCAGCATTTT
CDR3: CSVRDRGQGLNQPQHF

V: TRBV12-3/TRBV12-4
size: few
D: TRBD2
J: TRBJ2-3
DNA: TGTGCCAGCAGCTTCTCGCGGGAGAATGAGAATACGCAGTATTTT
CDR3: CASSFSRENENTQYF

V: TRBV12-3/TRBV12-4
size: few
D: -
J: TRBJ2-2
DNA: TGTGCCAGCAGTCCGACAGAGGGCCCGAACACCGGGGAGCTGTTTTTT
CDR3: CASSPTEGPNTGELFF

V: TRBV19
size: -
D: -
J: TRBJ2-3
DNA: TGTGCCAGTATCGGGGAAAGCGATACGCAGTATTTT
CDR3: CASIGESDTQYF

V: TRBV20-1
size: -
D: -
J: TRBJ2-5
DNA: TGCAGTGCTAGAAGAGTCGGGACCGATGAAGAGACCCAGTACTTC
CDR3: CSARRVGTDEETQYF

V: TRBV20-1
size: few
D: -
J: TRBJ2-3
DNA: TGCAGTGCAATGACCCTCGGAGATACGCAGTATTTT
CDR3: CSAMTLGDTQYF

V: TRBV18
size: -
D: TRBD1
J: TRBJ1-2
DNA: TGTGCCAGCTCACCGAAGGGACAGCTGGTCGACTATGGCTACACCTTC
CDR3: CASSPKGQLVDYGYTF

V: TRBV20-1
size: -
D: TRBD2
J: TRBJ2-5
DNA: TGCAGTGCTACGACTAGCGGGGGGGCGGAGGAGACCCAGTACTTC
CDR3: CSATTSGGAEETQYF

V: TRBV6-5
size: few
D: -
J: TRBJ1-2
DNA: TGTGCCAGCAGTTACGGGCCGTTCTATGGCTACACCTTC
CDR3: CASSYGPFYGYTF